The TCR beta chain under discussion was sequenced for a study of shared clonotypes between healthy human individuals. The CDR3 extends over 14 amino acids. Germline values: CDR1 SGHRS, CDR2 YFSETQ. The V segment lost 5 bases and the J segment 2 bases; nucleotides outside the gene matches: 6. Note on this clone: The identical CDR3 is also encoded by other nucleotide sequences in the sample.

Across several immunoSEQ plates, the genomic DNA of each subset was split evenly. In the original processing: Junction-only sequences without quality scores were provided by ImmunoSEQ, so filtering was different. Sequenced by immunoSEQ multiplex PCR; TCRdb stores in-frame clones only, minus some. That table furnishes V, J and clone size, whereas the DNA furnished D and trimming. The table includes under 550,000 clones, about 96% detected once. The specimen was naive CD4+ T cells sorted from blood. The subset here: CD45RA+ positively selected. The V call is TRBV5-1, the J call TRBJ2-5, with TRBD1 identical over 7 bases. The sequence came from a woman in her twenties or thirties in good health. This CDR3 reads CASSPGTAQETQYF. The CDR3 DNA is TGCGCCAGCAGTCCCGGGACAGCTCAAGAGACCCAGTACTTC. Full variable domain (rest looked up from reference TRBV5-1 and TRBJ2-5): KAGVTQTPRYLIKTRGQQVTLSCSPISGHRSVSWYQQTPGQGLQFLFEYFSETQRNKGNFPGRFSGRQFSNSRSEMNVSTLELGDSALYLCASSPGTAQETQYFGPGTRLLVL.